This T cell receptor (beta chain) was identified during a study of blood T cell repertoires in COVID-19. Study context: Some COVID-19 samples were acute and others convalescent; all came from the United States, Italy and Spain. Sample material is recorded as cDNA or gDNA derived from T cells, B-cell-depleted T cells, or PBMCs.

In the authors' workflow: Reference gene primer amplification gave estimated nucleated cell counts. Method: immunoSEQ multiplex PCR; TCRdb's copy keeps in-frame clones and lacks some. V, J and clone size are those of that table, while D and trimming were read from the DNA. Of about 320,000 clones in the sample, more than 70% are singletons; the top ten hold 0.95% to 1.5%. The V gene lost 0 bases and the J gene lost 3 bases, with 17 bases spanning the gap. The CDR3 consists of 17 residues. Germline loops: CDR1 LGHNA, CDR2 YNFKEQ. Material for sequencing was peripheral blood. This TCR came from a woman between 50 and 59 years old with acute or convalescent COVID-19. The V gene is TRBV4-2, the J gene TRBJ1-2; TRBD1 is a possible D gene (5 bases). The CDR3 DNA sequence: TGTGCCAGCAGCCAAGATCGGCCGGGGGGGGGATACTATGGCTACACCTTC. It translates to CASSQDRPGGGYYGYTF.